This is a list of T cell receptor beta chains from one sample in a study of blood T cell repertoires in COVID-19. Assay: immunoSEQ multiplex PCR; the TCRdb copy retains only in-frame clones and omits some. The sample lists about 280,000 clones; approximately 83% were seen once. The specimen was peripheral blood. Receptors originate from a woman in her twenties or thirties who had recovered from COVID-19. Both conserved end residues are part of each CDR3.

V gene: TRBV19; CDR3 protein: CASSSGLAAYEQYF
V gene: TRBV7-9; CDR3 protein: CASSLLGLAGGPYTGELFF
V gene: TRBV10-3; CDR3 protein: CAISDGGGRTDTQYF
V gene: TRBV24-1; CDR3 protein: CATSETGNNSPLHF
V gene: TRBV15; CDR3 protein: CATSRDAVWGGYTF
V gene: TRBV19; CDR3 protein: CASSIGRGSTEAFF
V gene: TRBV15; CDR3 protein: CATSRDSRETNTGELFF
V gene: TRBV7-6; CDR3 protein: CASSLGGVAATTDTQYF
V gene: TRBV18; CDR3 protein: CASSPIALPHEAFF
V gene: TRBV28; CDR3 protein: CASLFAGELFF
V gene: TRBV6-2/TRBV6-3; CDR3 protein: CASSYGASYEQYF
V gene: TRBV30; CDR3 protein: CASDFRNTEAFF
V gene: TRBV6-5; CDR3 protein: CASSPLAGGEQFF
V gene: TRBV6-1; CDR3 protein: CASSEGWGGAQEQYF
V gene: TRBV28; CDR3 protein: CASSLTGGQGELFF
V gene: TRBV2; CDR3 protein: CASRTETDPQHF
V gene: TRBV3-1/TRBV3-2; CDR3 protein: CASSQASDNVKLFF
V gene: TRBV28; CDR3 protein: CASRGDRGSLNAGYTF
V gene: TRBV20-1; CDR3 protein: CSASVGRYTEAFF
V gene: TRBV15; CDR3 protein: CATSRDITGSSPLHF
V gene: TRBV4-1; CDR3 protein: CASSQRTRDRGNTIYF
V gene: TRBV14; CDR3 protein: CASSQVHGISGNTNEKLFF
V gene: TRBV6-1; CDR3 protein: CASSEQLGGVSGTSGANVLTF
V gene: TRBV27; CDR3 protein: CASSLWEGDTQYF
V gene: TRBV7-2; CDR3 protein: CASSLLTRSEQYF
V gene: TRBV7-2; CDR3 protein: CASSLIRDFTDTQYF
V gene: TRBV29-1; CDR3 protein: CSVEVVDGGNTIYF
V gene: TRBV12-3/TRBV12-4; CDR3 protein: CASSEVADTQYF
V gene: TRBV5-4; CDR3 protein: CASHTWNTEAFF
V gene: TRBV12-5; CDR3 protein: CASAWGRGSGNTIYF
V gene: TRBV19; CDR3 protein: CASTGVNTEAFF
V gene: TRBV7-9; CDR3 protein: CASSPGISYEQYF
V gene: TRBV7-9; CDR3 protein: CASSAAKGQGQPQHF
V gene: TRBV9; CDR3 protein: CASSVGAGSSYNEQFF
V gene: TRBV7-9; CDR3 protein: CASSRSGNEQFF
V gene: TRBV9; CDR3 protein: CASSVDGALSYNEQFF
V gene: TRBV7-9; CDR3 protein: CASSLALRTSGRALEQFF
V gene: TRBV19; CDR3 protein: CATDDPSGSDEQYF
V gene: TRBV7-9; CDR3 protein: CASSLTDYNEQFF
V gene: TRBV19; CDR3 protein: CASSITGAPGEQYF
V gene: TRBV2; CDR3 protein: CASMEVRGLEAFF
V gene: TRBV5-4; CDR3 protein: CASSLATGGRETQYF
V gene: TRBV11-2; CDR3 protein: CASSVVGGSTEAFF
V gene: TRBV19; CDR3 protein: CASSTGQTRGYTF
V gene: TRBV9; CDR3 protein: CASSGRDSNTEAFF
V gene: TRBV6-5; CDR3 protein: CASSYAVGFNNEQFF
V gene: TRBV11-2; CDR3 protein: CASSFRAGEQFF
V gene: TRBV5-1; CDR3 protein: CASSAGQGGTEAFF
V gene: TRBV7-9; CDR3 protein: CASSLVQGGVNEQFF
V gene: TRBV5-1; CDR3 protein: CASSLESGARYNEQFF